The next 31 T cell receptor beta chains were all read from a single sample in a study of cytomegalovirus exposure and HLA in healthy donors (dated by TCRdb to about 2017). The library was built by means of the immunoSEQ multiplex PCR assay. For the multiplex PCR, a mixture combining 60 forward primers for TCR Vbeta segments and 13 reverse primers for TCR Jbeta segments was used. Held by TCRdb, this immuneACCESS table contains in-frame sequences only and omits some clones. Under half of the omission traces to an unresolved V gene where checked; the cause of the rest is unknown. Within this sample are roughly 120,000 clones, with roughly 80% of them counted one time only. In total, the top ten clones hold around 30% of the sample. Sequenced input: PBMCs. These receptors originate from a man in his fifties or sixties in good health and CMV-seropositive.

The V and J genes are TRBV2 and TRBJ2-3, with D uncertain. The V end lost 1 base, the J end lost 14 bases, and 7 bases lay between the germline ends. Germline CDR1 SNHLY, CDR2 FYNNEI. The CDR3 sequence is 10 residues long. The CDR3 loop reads CASSEDSPYF. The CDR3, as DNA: TGTGCCAGCAGTGAAGATAGTCCGTATTTT.

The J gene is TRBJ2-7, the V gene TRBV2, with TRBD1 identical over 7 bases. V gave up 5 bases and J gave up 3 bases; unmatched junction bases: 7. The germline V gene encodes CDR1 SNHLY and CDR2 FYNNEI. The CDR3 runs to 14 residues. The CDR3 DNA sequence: TGTGCCAGCAGTATCGCCGGGACAGTCTACGAGCAGTACTTC. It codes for CASSIAGTVYEQYF.

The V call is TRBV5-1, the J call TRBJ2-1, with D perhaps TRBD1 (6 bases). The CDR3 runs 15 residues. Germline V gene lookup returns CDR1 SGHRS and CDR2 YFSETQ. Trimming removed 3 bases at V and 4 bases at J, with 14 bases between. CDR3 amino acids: CASSSGGATYNEQFF. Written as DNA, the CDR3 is TGCGCCAGCAGCTCTGGGGGCGCGACTTACAATGAGCAGTTCTTC.

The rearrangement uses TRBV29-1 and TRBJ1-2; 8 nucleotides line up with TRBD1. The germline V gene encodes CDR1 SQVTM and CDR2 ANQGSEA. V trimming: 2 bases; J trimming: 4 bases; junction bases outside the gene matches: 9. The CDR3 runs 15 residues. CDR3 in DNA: TGCAGCGTTGAACAGGGGGCCATCCCCCCCTATGGCTACACCTTC. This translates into CSVEQGAIPPYGYTF.

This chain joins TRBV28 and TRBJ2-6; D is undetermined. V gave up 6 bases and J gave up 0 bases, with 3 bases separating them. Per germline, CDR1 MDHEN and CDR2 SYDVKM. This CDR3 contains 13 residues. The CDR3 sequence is CASSLSGANVLTF. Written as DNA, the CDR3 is TGTGCCAGCAGCCTCTCTGGGGCCAACGTCCTGACTTTC.

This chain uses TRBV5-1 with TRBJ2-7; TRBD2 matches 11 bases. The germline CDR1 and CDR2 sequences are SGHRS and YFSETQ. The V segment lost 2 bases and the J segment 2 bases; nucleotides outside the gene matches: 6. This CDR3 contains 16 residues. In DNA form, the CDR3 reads TGCGCCAGCAGCTTATTAGCGGGAGGGGGACCCTACGAGCAGTACTTC. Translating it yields CASSLLAGGGPYEQYF.

The CDR3 reads CASSKHRVWDSPLHF. The CDR3 DNA follows: TGTGCCAGCAGTAAACACAGGGTTTGGGATTCACCCCTCCACTTT. The V and J genes are TRBV27 and TRBJ1-6; possible D gene TRBD1, 6 bases. The CDR3 covers 15 residues. Germline lookup yields CDR1 MNHEY and CDR2 SMNVEV (reference sequence). Trimming took off 5 bases at V and 8 bases at J, with 16 bases between the two ends.

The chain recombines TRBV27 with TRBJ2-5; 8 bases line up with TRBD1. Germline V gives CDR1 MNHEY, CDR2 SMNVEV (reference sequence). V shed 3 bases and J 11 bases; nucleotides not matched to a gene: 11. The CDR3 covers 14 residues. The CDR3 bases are TGTGCCAGCAGTTTCGGGACAGGCGCGGCCAAGCAGTACTTC. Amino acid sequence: CASSFGTGAAKQYF.

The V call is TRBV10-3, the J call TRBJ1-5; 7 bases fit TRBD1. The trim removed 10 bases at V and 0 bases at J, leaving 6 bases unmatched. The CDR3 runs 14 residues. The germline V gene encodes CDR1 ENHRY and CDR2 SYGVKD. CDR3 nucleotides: TGTGCCACCACCGGGACAGATAGCAATCAGCCCCAGCATTTT. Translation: CATTGTDSNQPQHF.

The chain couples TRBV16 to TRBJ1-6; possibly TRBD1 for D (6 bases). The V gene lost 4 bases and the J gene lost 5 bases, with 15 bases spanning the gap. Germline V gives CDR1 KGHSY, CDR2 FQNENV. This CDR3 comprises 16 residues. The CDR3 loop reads CASSPSRGANNSPLHF. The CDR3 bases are TGTGCCAGCAGCCCCTCACGGGGGGCCAATAATTCACCCCTCCACTTT.

The CDR3 sequence is CASSLQGAGTEAFF. CDR3 bases: TGTGCCAGCAGCTTACAGGGGGCAGGCACTGAAGCTTTCTTT. The rearrangement uses TRBV11-2 and TRBJ1-1, with 8 bases fitting TRBD1. Germline values: CDR1 SGHAT, CDR2 FQNNGV. CDR3 length: 14 amino acids. Trimming cost V 2 bases and J 4 bases; bases outside gene matches: 3.

The DNA for the CDR3 is TGTGCCAGCAGCCTCGGACATCCTTCTGAAGCTTTCTTT. Translation gives CASSLGHPSEAFF. This chain joins TRBV11-2 and TRBJ1-1; weak D call: TRBD1 (5 bases). The germline V and J ends were trimmed by 5 bases and 6 bases, with 13 bases remaining between them. This CDR3 has 13 amino acids. Germline-derived CDR1 and CDR2 are SGHAT and FQNNGV.

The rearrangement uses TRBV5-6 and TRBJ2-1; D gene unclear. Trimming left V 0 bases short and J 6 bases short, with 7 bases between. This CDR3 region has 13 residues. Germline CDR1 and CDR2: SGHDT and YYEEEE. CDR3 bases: TGTGCCAGCAGCTTGGGATTCGGCAATGAGCAGTTCTTC. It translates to CASSLGFGNEQFF.

The CDR3 loop reads CASSLGRGGGGQPQHF. The CDR3 bases are TGTGCCAGCAGCTTAGGGAGGGGCGGGGGTGGCCAGCCCCAGCATTTT. J is TRBJ1-5 and V is TRBV7-9, with D possibly matching TRBD1 (5 bases). Germline lookup yields CDR1 SEHNR and CDR2 FQNEAQ (reference sequence). Trimming left V 1 base short and J 7 bases short, with 17 bases between. The CDR3 loop spans 16 amino acids.

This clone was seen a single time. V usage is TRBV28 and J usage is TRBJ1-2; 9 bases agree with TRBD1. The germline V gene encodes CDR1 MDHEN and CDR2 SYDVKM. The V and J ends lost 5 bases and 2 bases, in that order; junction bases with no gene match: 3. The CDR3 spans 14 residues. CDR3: CASSETGGNYGYTF. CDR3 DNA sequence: TGTGCCAGCAGTGAAACAGGGGGCAACTATGGCTACACCTTC.

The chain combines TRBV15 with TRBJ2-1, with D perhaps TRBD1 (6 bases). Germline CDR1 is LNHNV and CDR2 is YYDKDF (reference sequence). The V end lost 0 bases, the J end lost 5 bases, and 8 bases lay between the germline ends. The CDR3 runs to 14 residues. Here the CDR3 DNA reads TGTGCCACCAGCAGAGAACAGGGAAACAATGAGCAGTTCTTC. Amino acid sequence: CATSREQGNNEQFF.

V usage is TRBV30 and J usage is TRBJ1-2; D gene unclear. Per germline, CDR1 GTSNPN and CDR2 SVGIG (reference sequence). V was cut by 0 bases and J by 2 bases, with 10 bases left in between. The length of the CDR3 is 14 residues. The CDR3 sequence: CAWSVPQLNYGYTF. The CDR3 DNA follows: TGTGCCTGGAGTGTACCACAGTTAAACTATGGCTACACCTTC. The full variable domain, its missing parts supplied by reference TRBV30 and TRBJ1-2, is SQTIHQWPATLVQPVGSPLSLECTVEGTSNPNLYWYRQAAGRGLQLLFYSVGIGQISSEVPQNLSASRPQDRQFILSSKKLLLSDSGFYLCAWSVPQLNYGYTFGSGTRLTVV.

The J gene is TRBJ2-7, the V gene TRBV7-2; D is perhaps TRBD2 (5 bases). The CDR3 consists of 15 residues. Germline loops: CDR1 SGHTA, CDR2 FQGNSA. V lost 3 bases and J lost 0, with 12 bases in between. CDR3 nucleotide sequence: TGTGCCAGCAGCTTCTCAGCGGTTAACTCCTACGAGCAGTACTTC. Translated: CASSFSAVNSYEQYF.

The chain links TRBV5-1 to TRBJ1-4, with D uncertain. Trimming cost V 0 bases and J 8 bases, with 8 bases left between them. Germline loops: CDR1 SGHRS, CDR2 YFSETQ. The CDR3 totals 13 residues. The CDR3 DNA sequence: TGCGCCAGCAGCTTGGAGAGTCGAGAAAAACTGTTTTTT. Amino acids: CASSLESREKLFF.

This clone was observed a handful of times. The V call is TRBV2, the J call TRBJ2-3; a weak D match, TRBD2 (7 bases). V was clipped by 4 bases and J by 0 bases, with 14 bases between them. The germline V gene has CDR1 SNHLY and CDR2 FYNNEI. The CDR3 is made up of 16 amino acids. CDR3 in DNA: TGTGCCAGCAGTGGGGGGGGCGGGGTTAGCACAGATACGCAGTATTTT. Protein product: CASSGGGGVSTDTQYF.

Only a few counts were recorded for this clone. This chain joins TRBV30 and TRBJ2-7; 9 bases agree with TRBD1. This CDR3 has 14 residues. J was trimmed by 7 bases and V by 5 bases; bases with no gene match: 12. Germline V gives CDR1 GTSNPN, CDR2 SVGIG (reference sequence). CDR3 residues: CAWLSGTGLGEQYF. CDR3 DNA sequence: TGTGCCTGGTTATCCGGGACAGGGCTGGGTGAGCAGTACTTC. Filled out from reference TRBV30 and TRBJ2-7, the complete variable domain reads SQTIHQWPATLVQPVGSPLSLECTVEGTSNPNLYWYRQAAGRGLQLLFYSVGIGQISSEVPQNLSASRPQDRQFILSSKKLLLSDSGFYLCAWLSGTGLGEQYFGPGTRLTVT.

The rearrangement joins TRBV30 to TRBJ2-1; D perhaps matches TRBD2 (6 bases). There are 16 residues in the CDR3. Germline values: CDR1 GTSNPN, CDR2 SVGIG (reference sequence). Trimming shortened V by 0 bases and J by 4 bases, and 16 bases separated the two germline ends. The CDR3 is CAWSVSIIAEYNEQFF. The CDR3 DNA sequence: TGTGCCTGGAGTGTTTCTATCATAGCGGAGTACAATGAGCAGTTCTTC. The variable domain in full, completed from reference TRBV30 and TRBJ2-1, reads SQTIHQWPATLVQPVGSPLSLECTVEGTSNPNLYWYRQAAGRGLQLLFYSVGIGQISSEVPQNLSASRPQDRQFILSSKKLLLSDSGFYLCAWSVSIIAEYNEQFFGPGTRLTVL.

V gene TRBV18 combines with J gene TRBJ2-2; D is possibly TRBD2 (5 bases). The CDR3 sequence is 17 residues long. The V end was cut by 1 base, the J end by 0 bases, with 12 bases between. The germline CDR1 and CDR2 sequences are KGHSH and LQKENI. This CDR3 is CASSPQRVGTNTGELFF. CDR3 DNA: TGTGCCAGCTCACCACAGAGGGTGGGAACGAACACCGGGGAGCTGTTTTTT.

The CDR3 sequence: CASSPFGQPSYEQYF. DNA for the CDR3: TGCGCCAGCAGCCCATTCGGACAGCCCTCCTACGAGCAGTACTTC. This sequence joins TRBV4-1 and TRBJ2-7, with a weak D call TRBD1 (6 bases). The CDR3 has 15 residues. Germline V gene data show CDR1 as MGHRA and CDR2 as YSYEKL. Trimming took 4 bases from V and 0 from J, leaving 13 bases between them.

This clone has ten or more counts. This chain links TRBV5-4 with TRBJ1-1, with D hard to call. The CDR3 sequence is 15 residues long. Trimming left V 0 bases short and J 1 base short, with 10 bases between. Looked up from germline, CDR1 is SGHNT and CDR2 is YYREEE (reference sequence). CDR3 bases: TGTGCCAGCAGCTTGGCCGCACAGAAGAACACTGAAGCTTTCTTT. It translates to CASSLAAQKNTEAFF.

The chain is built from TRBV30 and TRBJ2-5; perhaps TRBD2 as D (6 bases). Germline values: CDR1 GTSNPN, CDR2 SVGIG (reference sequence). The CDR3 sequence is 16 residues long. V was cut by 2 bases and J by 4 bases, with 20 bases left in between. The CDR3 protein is CAWSPIGWGEGETQYF. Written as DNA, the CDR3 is TGTGCCTGGAGTCCTATAGGTTGGGGGGAAGGAGAGACCCAGTACTTC.

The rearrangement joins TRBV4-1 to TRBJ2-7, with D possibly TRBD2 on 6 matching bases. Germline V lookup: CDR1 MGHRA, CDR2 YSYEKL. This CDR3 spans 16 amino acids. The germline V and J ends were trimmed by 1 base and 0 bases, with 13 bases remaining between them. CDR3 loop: CASSQGAGPSSYEQYF. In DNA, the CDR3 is TGCGCCAGCAGCCAAGGGGCGGGGCCTAGCTCCTACGAGCAGTACTTC.

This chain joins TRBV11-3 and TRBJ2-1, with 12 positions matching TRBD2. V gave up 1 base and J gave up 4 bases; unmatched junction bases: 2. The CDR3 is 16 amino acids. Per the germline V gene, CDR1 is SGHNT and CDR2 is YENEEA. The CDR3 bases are TGTGCCAGCAGCTTAGTGACTAGCGGGAGTTACAATGAGCAGTTCTTC. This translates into CASSLVTSGSYNEQFF.

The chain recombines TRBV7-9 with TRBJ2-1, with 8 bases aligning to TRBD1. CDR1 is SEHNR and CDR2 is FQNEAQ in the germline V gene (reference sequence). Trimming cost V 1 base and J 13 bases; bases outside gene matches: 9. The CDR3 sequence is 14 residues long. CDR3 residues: CASSLVVRGQDQFF. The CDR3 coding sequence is TGTGCCAGCAGCTTAGTAGTTCGGGGACAGGACCAGTTCTTC.

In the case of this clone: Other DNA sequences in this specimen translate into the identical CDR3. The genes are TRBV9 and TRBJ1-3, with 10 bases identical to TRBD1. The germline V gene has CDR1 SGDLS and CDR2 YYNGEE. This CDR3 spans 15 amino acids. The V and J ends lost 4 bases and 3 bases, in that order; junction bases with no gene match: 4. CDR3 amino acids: CASSPGQGSGNTIYF. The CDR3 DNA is TGTGCCAGCAGCCCGGGACAGGGGAGTGGAAACACCATATATTTT.

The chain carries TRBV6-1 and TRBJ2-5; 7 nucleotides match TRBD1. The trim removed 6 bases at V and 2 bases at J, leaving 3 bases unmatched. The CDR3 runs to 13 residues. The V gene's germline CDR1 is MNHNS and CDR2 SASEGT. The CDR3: CASRTTGQETQYF. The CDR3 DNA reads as TGTGCCAGCAGGACGACAGGGCAAGAGACCCAGTACTTC.